Listed here are 32 T cell receptor beta chains from one sample, sequenced in a study of shared clonotypes between healthy human individuals. Terminally differentiated effector memory CD45RA+ cells were excluded by CCR7 positive selection of CD45RO-negative cells. The repertoire was sequenced with immunoSEQ multiplex PCR; TCRdb's copy has only in-frame clones and lacks some. This table has around 1.9 million clones, 85% to 95% appearing once. Sample: naive CD8+ T cells from PBMCs. These receptor sequences come from a man younger than 35 in good health. Some clones in this sample may be carry-over from other donors' samples.

The chain uses TRBV27 and TRBJ1-5, with no clear D. V was pared by 4 bases and J by 10 bases, with 14 bases between. CDR3 length: 13 residues. From germline, CDR1 is MNHEY and CDR2 SMNVEV (reference sequence). CDR3 protein: CASSSSSPHPQHF. CDR3 sequence (DNA): TGTGCCAGCAGTTCTTCATCACCCCATCCCCAGCATTTT.

This rearrangement joins TRBV7-3 to TRBJ2-1; TRBD2 matches at 15 bases. Germline V gene sequence: CDR1 SGHTA, CDR2 FQGTGA. The length of the CDR3 is 16 residues. With V trimmed by 1 base and J by 6 bases, 1 base remained unmatched. In nucleotides, the CDR3 is TGTGCCAGCAGCTTAATGGGACTAGCGGGAGGCAATGAGCAGTTCTTC. Protein product: CASSLMGLAGGNEQFF. Looking up the rest from reference TRBV7-3 and TRBJ2-1 gives the full variable domain: GAGVSQTPSNKVTEKGKYVELRCDPISGHTALYWYRQSLGQGPEFLIYFQGTGAADDSGLPNDRFFAVRPEGSVSTLKIQRTERGDSAVYLCASSLMGLAGGNEQFFGPGTRLTVL.

The V gene is TRBV5-1, the J gene TRBJ2-7, with TRBD1 matching 7 bases. V dropped 3 bases and J dropped 3; count of bases not matched to a gene: 6. The CDR3 runs 14 residues. Looked up from germline, CDR1 is SGHRS and CDR2 is YFSETQ. In nucleotides, the CDR3 is TGCGCCAGCAGCTCCGGGACAGATAACTACGAGCAGTACTTC. Amino acid sequence: CASSSGTDNYEQYF.

CDR3 protein: CASSVRDRLYGYTF. CDR3 in DNA: TGTGCCAGCAGCGTCCGGGACAGGCTTTATGGCTACACCTTC. The J gene is TRBJ1-2, the V gene TRBV9, with TRBD1 identical over 8 bases. CDR1 and CDR2 from the germline V gene are SGDLS and YYNGEE. The junction had 5 bases not matched to a gene; V was cut back by 2 bases and J by 5 bases. The CDR3 extends over 14 amino acids.

The J gene is TRBJ2-7, the V gene TRBV28, with a weak D call TRBD2 (5 bases). CDR3 length equals 14 residues. Germline lookup yields CDR1 MDHEN and CDR2 SYDVKM. V gave up 7 bases and J gave up 7 bases, with 20 bases separating them. CDR3 loop: CASNDRAFSGEQYF. For the CDR3, the DNA is TGTGCCAGCAACGATCGGGCCTTCTCGGGGGAGCAGTACTTC.

The genes are TRBV28 and TRBJ2-5; tentative D call: TRBD1 (5 bases). Trimming removed 5 bases at V and 0 bases at J, with 10 bases between. CDR3 length: 14 amino acids. Germline-derived CDR1 and CDR2 are MDHEN and SYDVKM. For the CDR3, the DNA is TGTGCCAGCAGTCCGACAGTAAACCAAGAGACCCAGTACTTC. This encodes CASSPTVNQETQYF.

This sequence joins TRBV5-4 and TRBJ2-1; maybe TRBD2 (6 bases). CDR3 length: 15 amino acids. Trimming pared 1 base from V and 7 bases from J, leaving 15 bases between. Per the germline V gene, CDR1 is SGHNT and CDR2 is YYREEE (reference sequence). Here the CDR3 DNA reads TGTGCCAGCAGCTTGCCAGCGGAGGGTCGGAATGAGCAGTTCTTC. Encoded protein: CASSLPAEGRNEQFF. Filled out from reference TRBV5-4 and TRBJ2-1, the complete variable domain reads ETGVTQSPTHLIKTRGQQVTLRCSSQSGHNTVSWYQQALGQGPQFIFQYYREEENGRGNFPPRFSGLQFPNYSSELNVNALELDDSALYLCASSLPAEGRNEQFFGPGTRLTVL.

V is TRBV28 and J is TRBJ2-7; D unresolved. This CDR3 has 15 amino acids. Germline values: CDR1 MDHEN, CDR2 SYDVKM. V lost 1 base and J 2 bases, leaving 12 bases between the germline ends. The CDR3 DNA reads TGTGCCAGCAGTTTATTCTCACAGCAAGCCTACGAGCAGTACTTC. It translates to CASSLFSQQAYEQYF.

The chain employs TRBV7-6 and TRBJ1-1; 8 positions agree with TRBD1. The CDR3 is 13 amino acids. J was trimmed by 3 bases and V by 6 bases; bases with no gene match: 3. Germline loops: CDR1 SGHVS, CDR2 FNYEAQ. The CDR3 loop is CASRLTGDTEAFF. CDR3 in DNA: TGTGCCAGCAGACTGACAGGGGACACTGAAGCTTTCTTT.

The rearrangement links TRBV7-6 to TRBJ1-3; TRBD1 agrees at 9 bases. The length of the CDR3 is 14 residues. The V gene end was trimmed by 4 bases and the J gene end by 6 bases; junction bases not matched to a gene: 4. Germline CDR1 SGHVS, CDR2 FNYEAQ. CDR3 DNA: TGTGCCAGCAGCTCTAGGGACAGGGAAAACACCATATATTTT. Translation gives CASSSRDRENTIYF.

The chain joins TRBV28 to TRBJ2-3; no reliable D call. V was pared by 2 bases and J by 0 bases, with 9 bases between. Germline V gene data show CDR1 as MDHEN and CDR2 as SYDVKM. This CDR3 is built from 15 residues. The DNA for the CDR3 is TGTGCCAGCAGTTTAGGCGCCTTTAGCACAGATACGCAGTATTTT. Its translation is CASSLGAFSTDTQYF.

This clone was recorded once. V usage is TRBV6-5 and J usage is TRBJ2-5; D is ambiguous. Germline V CDR1 and CDR2: MNHEY, SVGAGI. The CDR3 has 15 residues. V lost 0 bases and J lost 2, with 10 bases in between. In DNA form, the CDR3 reads TGTGCCAGCAGTTACTCAATGTCGTGGCAAGAGACCCAGTACTTC. Its translation is CASSYSMSWQETQYF.

The chain carries TRBV7-2 and TRBJ2-3; D is unresolved. V was clipped by 5 bases and J by 1 base, with 13 bases between them. In germline, CDR1 is SGHTA, CDR2 FQGNSA. This CDR3 is 15 amino acids long. This chain's CDR3 is CASSVVAVRTDTQYF. The CDR3 nucleotides are TGTGCCAGCAGCGTGGTAGCAGTCCGCACAGATACGCAGTATTTT.

The gene calls are TRBV28 and TRBJ1-5, with unresolved D. The germline V and J ends were trimmed by 5 bases and 4 bases, with 9 bases remaining between them. CDR3 length equals 13 residues. Germline assignment: CDR1 MDHEN and CDR2 SYDVKM. The CDR3 nucleotides read TGTGCCAGCAGTCTTGTTGAGAATCAGCCCCAGCATTTT. This codes for CASSLVENQPQHF.

The V and J genes are TRBV11-2 and TRBJ2-2, with 8 positions matching TRBD2. The CDR3 totals 17 residues. The J segment lost 4 bases and the V segment lost 1 base, leaving 8 bases of the junction unmatched. Germline CDR1 reads SGHAT; CDR2 reads FQNNGV. CDR3 amino acids: CASSLAVLAGFTGELFF. The CDR3 nucleotides are TGTGCCAGCAGCTTAGCGGTTCTAGCGGGTTTCACCGGGGAGCTGTTTTTT.

V usage is TRBV27 and J usage is TRBJ2-7; perhaps TRBD1 as D (6 bases). V gave up 6 bases and J gave up 2 bases, with 17 bases separating them. CDR3 length: 15 amino acids. Germline assignment: CDR1 MNHEY and CDR2 SMNVEV (reference sequence). DNA for the CDR3: TGTGCCAGCAGGGAGGAAAGGACAGCTACCTACGAGCAGTACTTC. It is translated as CASREERTATYEQYF.

As regards this clone: Distinct nucleotide sequences in the sample also encode this CDR3. The chain links TRBV5-1 to TRBJ2-1; 10 bases fit TRBD2. V gave up 0 bases and J gave up 6 bases; unmatched junction bases: 6. The length of the CDR3 is 16 residues. Germline V gene lookup returns CDR1 SGHRS and CDR2 YFSETQ. The chain's CDR3 is CASSLARLAGVNEQFF. Written as DNA, the CDR3 is TGCGCCAGCAGCTTGGCTCGTCTAGCGGGAGTCAATGAGCAGTTCTTC.

This clone was recorded only once. This rearrangement joins TRBV6-5 to TRBJ1-1; D is perhaps TRBD1 (5 bases). CDR1 and CDR2 from the germline V gene are MNHEY and SVGAGI. Trimming pared 0 bases from V and 4 bases from J, leaving 9 bases between. The CDR3 is made up of 14 amino acids. The DNA for the CDR3 is TGTGCCAGCAGTTACTCGTCAGGGACCACTGAAGCTTTCTTT. This encodes CASSYSSGTTEAFF.

This chain links TRBV29-1 with TRBJ2-5; the match to TRBD2 covers 7 bases. CDR1 SQVTM and CDR2 ANQGSEA come from the germline V gene. J was trimmed by 9 bases and V by 3 bases; bases with no gene match: 16. The CDR3 extends over 15 amino acids. CDR3 nucleotides: TGCAGCGTTGAGAGGGCTAGCGGCACCAAGGGGCCCCAGTACTTC. Residues: CSVERASGTKGPQYF.

The CDR3 protein is CASSYYQDSYEQYF. CDR3 coding DNA: TGTGCCAGCAGTTACTACCAGGATAGCTACGAGCAGTACTTC. The chain recombines TRBV6-5 with TRBJ2-7, with unresolved D. From germline, CDR1 is MNHEY and CDR2 SVGAGI. The CDR3 has 14 residues. V dropped 1 base and J dropped 3 bases, with 10 bases sitting between them.

This clone was seen a few times. The chain uses TRBV7-9 and TRBJ1-1; 8 bases match TRBD1. The CDR3 sequence is 13 residues long. In germline, CDR1 is SEHNR, CDR2 FQNEAQ (reference sequence). V shed 5 bases, J shed 6 bases, and the junction held 5 bases outside the gene matches. CDR3 in DNA: TGTGCCAGCAGCGTCAGGGGGCAGGCTGAAGCTTTCTTT. It specifies CASSVRGQAEAFF.

V is TRBV11-3 and J is TRBJ2-2; 14 positions match TRBD2. The CDR3 extends over 17 amino acids. The germline V gene has CDR1 SGHNT and CDR2 YENEEA. V trimming: 0 bases; J trimming: 5 bases; junction bases outside the gene matches: 2. The CDR3: CASSLDGTSGRTGELFF. Here the CDR3 DNA reads TGTGCCAGCAGCTTAGACGGGACTAGCGGGAGAACCGGGGAGCTGTTTTTT.

The chain couples TRBV2 to TRBJ1-1; D remains unclear. Germline V gene lookup returns CDR1 SNHLY and CDR2 FYNNEI. The CDR3 runs 12 residues. V was trimmed by 3 bases and J by 2 bases, leaving 4 bases between them. CDR3 DNA sequence: TGTGCCAGCAGTGACAGCAACACTGAAGCTTTCTTT. Amino acid sequence: CASSDSNTEAFF.

Regarding this clone: Other DNA sequences within the sample encode an identical CDR3. The chain joins TRBV9 to TRBJ1-5; a weak D match, TRBD1 (5 bases). V lost 0 bases and J lost 3, with 7 bases in between. CDR3 length equals 14 residues. Germline V gene lookup returns CDR1 SGDLS and CDR2 YYNGEE. The CDR3 DNA reads as TGTGCCAGCAGCGTAGGGGGGAACAATCAGCCCCAGCATTTT. It yields the protein CASSVGGNNQPQHF. The complete variable domain, with remaining parts taken from reference TRBV9 and TRBJ1-5, reads DSGVTQTPKHLITATGQRVTLRCSPRSGDLSVYWYQQSLDQGLQFLIQYYNGEERAKGNILERFSAQQFPDLHSELNLSSLELGDSALYFCASSVGGNNQPQHFGDGTRLSIL.

The chain is built from TRBV27 and TRBJ2-1; D call uncertain. The CDR3 spans 17 residues. Trimming removed 5 bases at V and 4 bases at J, with 21 bases between. Germline V gene data show CDR1 as MNHEY and CDR2 as SMNVEV (reference sequence). The CDR3 nucleotides are TGTGCCAGCAGTCCGGCATTCGAAGGGCTCGCGTACAATGAGCAGTTCTTC. Amino acid sequence: CASSPAFEGLAYNEQFF.

This rearrangement joins TRBV28 to TRBJ2-5, with 11 nucleotides matching TRBD1. CDR1 and CDR2 (germline): MDHEN, SYDVKM. V was clipped by 4 bases and J by 2 bases; unmatched bases: 6. This CDR3 region has 16 residues. The DNA of the CDR3 is TGTGCCAGCAGTTATACCGGGACAGGGGGACAAGAGACCCAGTACTTC. It translates to CASSYTGTGGQETQYF.

The V gene is TRBV28, the J gene TRBJ1-5, with no clear D. This CDR3 spans 11 amino acids. Germline-derived CDR1 and CDR2 are MDHEN and SYDVKM. The germline V and J ends were trimmed by 7 bases and 1 base, with 2 bases remaining between them. CDR3 nucleotide sequence: TGTGCCAGCATGAGCAATCAGCCCCAGCATTTT. Its translation: CASMSNQPQHF.

Only one count was recorded for this clone. V gene TRBV25-1 combines with J gene TRBJ2-1, with D perhaps being TRBD1 or TRBD2 (6 bases each). Germline assignment: CDR1 MGHDK and CDR2 SYGVNS. Deletions cut 2 bases from V and 7 bases from J, with 15 bases between. This CDR3 is 15 amino acids long. The CDR3 loop reads CASSEHHQGRNEQFF. The CDR3 coding sequence is TGTGCCAGCAGTGAACACCACCAGGGGAGGAATGAGCAGTTCTTC. Variable domain in full (rest from reference TRBV25-1 and TRBJ2-1): EADIYQTPRYLVIGTGKKITLECSQTMGHDKMYWYQQDPGMELHLIHYSYGVNSTEKGDLSSESTVSRIRTEHFPLTLESARPSHTSQYLCASSEHHQGRNEQFFGPGTRLTVL.

The chain couples TRBV29-1 to TRBJ2-7; D call uncertain. V was shortened by 4 bases and J by 5 bases, with 6 bases between the two germline ends. This CDR3 contains 10 residues. CDR1 and CDR2 from the germline V gene are SQVTM and ANQGSEA. The CDR3 loop reads CSVVVHEQYF. Written as DNA, the CDR3 is TGCAGCGTTGTGGTACACGAGCAGTACTTC.

The rearrangement links TRBV6-5 to TRBJ2-1; 11 bases match TRBD2. This CDR3 region has 15 residues. J lost 8 bases, V lost 1 base, and 4 bases had no gene match. The V gene's germline CDR1 is MNHEY and CDR2 SVGAGI. The CDR3 region is CASSYLAGGQYEQFF. CDR3 nucleotide sequence: TGTGCCAGCAGTTACTTAGCGGGAGGGCAGTATGAGCAGTTCTTC.

In this sample, this clone turned up once. The chain combines TRBV27 with TRBJ2-7; no clear D gene. Germline V gene sequence: CDR1 MNHEY, CDR2 SMNVEV (reference sequence). V lost 3 bases and J lost 6, with 12 bases in between. This CDR3 contains 13 residues. The CDR3 loop is CASSLIGSLEQYF. In nucleotides, the CDR3 is TGTGCCAGCAGTTTGATTGGTTCCCTCGAGCAGTACTTC.

The chain combines TRBV7-9 with TRBJ1-1, with 8 bases fitting TRBD1. Germline CDR1 is SEHNR and CDR2 is FQNEAQ (reference sequence). This CDR3 region has 19 residues. J was trimmed by 0 bases and V by 2 bases; bases with no gene match: 14. CDR3 amino acids: CASSLRTGIWMSVNTEAFF. In DNA form, the CDR3 reads TGTGCCAGCAGCTTACGGACAGGGATCTGGATGTCGGTGAACACTGAAGCTTTCTTT.